This note documents a single TCR beta chain sequence. What it binds is unknown. The sample originates from a study of T cell repertoires in cytomegalovirus infection. Trimming left V 0 bases short and J 2 bases short, with 17 bases between. This CDR3 contains 18 residues. TCRdb analysed the reads with MiXCR anew, one entry per CDR3 protein. Altogether 750,000 to 950,000 distinct CDR3 sequences are present, roughly 29% being singletons, with the ten largest covering under 15%. The clonotype comes from a human donor in good health (CMV status not recorded). Some clones in this sample may be carry-over from other donors' samples. The specimen comprised cultured CD8+ T cells from PBMCs, sampled from culture after CMV antigen stimulation. The gene calls are TRBV6-7 and TRBJ2-4; D not certain. TRBV6-7 is given ORF status, its function remaining uncertain. The CDR3 spells CASSYSIVFDGPKNIQYF. The CDR3 nucleotides read TGTGCCAGCAGTTACTCGATAGTATTCGACGGACCCAAAAACATTCAGTACTTC.